The source of this T cell receptor (beta chain) is a study of beta chain features in type 1 diabetes. Sorted populations were all over 95% pure. Investigators reverse transcribed all isolated RNA, so they sequenced expressed TCRB transcripts. Only in-frame clones appear in the TCRdb table, and some are missing; sequencing was by immunoSEQ multiplex PCR. This sample has some 500,000 clones, with 10% to 12% found just once. CDR3 length equals 11 residues. The V end lost 3 bases, the J end lost 5 bases, and 4 bases lay between the germline ends. The germline CDR1 and CDR2 sequences are SGHDT and YYEEEE. The chain combines TRBV5-6 with TRBJ2-3, with D unclear. Sequenced sample: naive CD4+ T cells from blood. This TCR came from a woman younger than 30 in good health. CDR3 nucleotides: TGTGCCAGCAGCTGGGAAGATACGCAGTATTTT. Encoded protein: CASSWEDTQYF.